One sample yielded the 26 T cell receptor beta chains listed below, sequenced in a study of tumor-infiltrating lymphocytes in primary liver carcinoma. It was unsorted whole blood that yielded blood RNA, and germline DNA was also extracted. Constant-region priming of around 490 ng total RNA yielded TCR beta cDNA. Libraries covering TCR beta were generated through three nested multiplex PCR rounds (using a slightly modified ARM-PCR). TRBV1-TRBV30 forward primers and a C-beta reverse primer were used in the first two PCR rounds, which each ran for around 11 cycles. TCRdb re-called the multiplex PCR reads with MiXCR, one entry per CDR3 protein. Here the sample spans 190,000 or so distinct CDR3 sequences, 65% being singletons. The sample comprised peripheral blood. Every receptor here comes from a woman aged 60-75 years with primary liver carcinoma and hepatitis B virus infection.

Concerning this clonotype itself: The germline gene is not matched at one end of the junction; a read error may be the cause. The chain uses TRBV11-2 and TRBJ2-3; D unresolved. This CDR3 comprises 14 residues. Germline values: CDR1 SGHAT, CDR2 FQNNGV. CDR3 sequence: CASKPELGTDMQYF. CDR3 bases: TGCGCCAGCAAACCGGAACTGGGCACAGACATGCAGTATTTT.

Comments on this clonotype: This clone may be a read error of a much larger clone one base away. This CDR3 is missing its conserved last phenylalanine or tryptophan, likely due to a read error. This CDR3 is CASNKRTENTEAFL. The DNA of the CDR3 is TGTGCCAGCAATAAGAGGACGGAGAACACTGAAGCTTTCTTA. The chain employs TRBV12-3 or TRBV12-4 and TRBJ1-1; no firm D call. The CDR3 runs to 14 residues. V lost 7 bases and J lost 1, with 13 bases in between.

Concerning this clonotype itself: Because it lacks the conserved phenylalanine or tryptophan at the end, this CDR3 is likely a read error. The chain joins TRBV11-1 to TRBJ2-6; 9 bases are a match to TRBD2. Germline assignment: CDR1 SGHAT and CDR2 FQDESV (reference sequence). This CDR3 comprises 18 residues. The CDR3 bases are TGTGCTAGCAGCGGCGGGAGGGACAGCTACTCTGGGGCCAACGTCCTGACTTTA. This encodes CASSGGRDSYSGANVLTL.

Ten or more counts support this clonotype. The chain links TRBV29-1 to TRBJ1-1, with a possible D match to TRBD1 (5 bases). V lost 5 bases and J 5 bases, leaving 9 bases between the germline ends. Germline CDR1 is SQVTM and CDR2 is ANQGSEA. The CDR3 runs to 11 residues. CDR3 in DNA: TGCAGCGTTCGTACAGGAACTGAAGCTTTCTTT. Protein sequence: CSVRTGTEAFF.

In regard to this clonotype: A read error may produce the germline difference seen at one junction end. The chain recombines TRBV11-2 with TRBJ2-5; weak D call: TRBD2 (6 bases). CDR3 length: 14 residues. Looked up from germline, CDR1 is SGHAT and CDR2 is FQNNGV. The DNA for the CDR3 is TGTGCCGGCAGCTTAAAATCGGGAGTGTTAGCCCAGTACTTC. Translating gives CAGSLKSGVLAQYF.

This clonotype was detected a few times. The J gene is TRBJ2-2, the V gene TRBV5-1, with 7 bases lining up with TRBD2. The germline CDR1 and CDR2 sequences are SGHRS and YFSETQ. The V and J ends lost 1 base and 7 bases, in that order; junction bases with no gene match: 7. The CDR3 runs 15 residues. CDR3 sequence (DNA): TGCGCCAGCAGCTTGACGCCGGGGGGTAACGGGGAGCTGTTTTTT. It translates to CASSLTPGGNGELFF.

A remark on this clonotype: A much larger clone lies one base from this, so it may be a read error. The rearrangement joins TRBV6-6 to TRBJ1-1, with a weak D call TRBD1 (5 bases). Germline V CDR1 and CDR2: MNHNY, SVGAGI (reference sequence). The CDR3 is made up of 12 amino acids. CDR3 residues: CASKDTNTEASF. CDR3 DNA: TGTGCCAGCAAGGACACGAACACTGAAGCTTCCTTT.

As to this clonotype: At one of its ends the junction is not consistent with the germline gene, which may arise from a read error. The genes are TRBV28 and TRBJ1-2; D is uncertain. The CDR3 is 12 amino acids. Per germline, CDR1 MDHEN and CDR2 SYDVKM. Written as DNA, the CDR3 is TGTGTCAGCAGTTTAGGCAGCTATGGCTACACCTTC. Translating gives CVSSLGSYGYTF.

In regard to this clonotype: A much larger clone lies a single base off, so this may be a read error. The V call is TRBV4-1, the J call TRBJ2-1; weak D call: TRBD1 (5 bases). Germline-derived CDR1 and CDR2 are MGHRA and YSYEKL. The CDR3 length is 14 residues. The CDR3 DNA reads TGCGCCAGCAGCCAAGGAGACAGCTACAATGAGCAGCTCTTC. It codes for CASSQGDSYNEQLF.

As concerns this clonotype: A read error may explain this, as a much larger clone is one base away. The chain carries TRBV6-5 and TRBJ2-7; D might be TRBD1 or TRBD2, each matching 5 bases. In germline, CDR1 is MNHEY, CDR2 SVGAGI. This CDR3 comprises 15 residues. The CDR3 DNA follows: TGTGCCAGCACCCCCCTTCCCGGGGCAAACTACGGGCAGTACTTC. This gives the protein CASTPLPGANYGQYF.

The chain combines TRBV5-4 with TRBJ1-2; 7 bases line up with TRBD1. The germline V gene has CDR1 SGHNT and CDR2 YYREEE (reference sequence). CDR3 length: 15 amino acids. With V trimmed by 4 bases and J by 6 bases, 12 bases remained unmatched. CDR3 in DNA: TGTGCCAGCAGCAGGGGGCCGGCAGGGAGGGATGGCTACACCTTC. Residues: CASSRGPAGRDGYTF.

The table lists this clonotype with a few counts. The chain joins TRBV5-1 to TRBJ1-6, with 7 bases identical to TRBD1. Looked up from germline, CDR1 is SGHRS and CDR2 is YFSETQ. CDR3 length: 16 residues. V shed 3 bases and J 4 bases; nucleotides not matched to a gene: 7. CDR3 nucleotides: TGCGCCAGCAGCTCGGGGACAGAAGGGTATAATTCACCCCTCCACTTT. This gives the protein CASSSGTEGYNSPLHF.

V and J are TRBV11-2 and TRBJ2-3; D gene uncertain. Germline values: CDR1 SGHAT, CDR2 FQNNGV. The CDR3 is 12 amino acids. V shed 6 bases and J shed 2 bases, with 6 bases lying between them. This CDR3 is CASSFDTDTQYF. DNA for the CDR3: TGTGCCAGCAGTTTTGACACAGATACGCAGTATTTT.

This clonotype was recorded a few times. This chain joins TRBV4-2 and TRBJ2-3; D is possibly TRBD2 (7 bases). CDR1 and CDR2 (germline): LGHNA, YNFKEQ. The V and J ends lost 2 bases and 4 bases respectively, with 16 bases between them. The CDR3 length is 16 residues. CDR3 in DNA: TGTGCCAGCAGCCAAAGGGGGGAGGGATGGTCAGATACGCAGTATTTT. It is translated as CASSQRGEGWSDTQYF.

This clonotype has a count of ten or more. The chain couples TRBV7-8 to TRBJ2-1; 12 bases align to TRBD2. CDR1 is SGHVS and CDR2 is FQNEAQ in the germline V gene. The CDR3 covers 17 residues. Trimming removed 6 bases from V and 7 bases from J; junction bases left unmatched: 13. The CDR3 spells CASRTNRGGLAGNEQFF. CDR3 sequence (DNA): TGTGCCAGCAGGACGAACCGGGGGGGACTAGCGGGTAATGAGCAGTTCTTC.

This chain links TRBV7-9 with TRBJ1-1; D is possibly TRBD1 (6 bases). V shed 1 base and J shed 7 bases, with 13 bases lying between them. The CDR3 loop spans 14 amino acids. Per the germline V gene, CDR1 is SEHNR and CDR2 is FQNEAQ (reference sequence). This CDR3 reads CASSLGGAVDEAFF. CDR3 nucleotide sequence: TGTGCCAGCAGCTTAGGGGGGGCTGTGGATGAAGCTTTCTTT.

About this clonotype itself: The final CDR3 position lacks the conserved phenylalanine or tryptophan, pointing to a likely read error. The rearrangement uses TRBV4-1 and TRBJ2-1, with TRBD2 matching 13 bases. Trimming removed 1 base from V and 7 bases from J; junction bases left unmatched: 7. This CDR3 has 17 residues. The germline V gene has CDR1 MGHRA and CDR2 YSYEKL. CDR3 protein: CASSQGRTSGSRNEQFL. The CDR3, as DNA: TGCGCCAGCAGCCAAGGACGGACTAGCGGGAGTCGGAATGAGCAGTTCTTA.

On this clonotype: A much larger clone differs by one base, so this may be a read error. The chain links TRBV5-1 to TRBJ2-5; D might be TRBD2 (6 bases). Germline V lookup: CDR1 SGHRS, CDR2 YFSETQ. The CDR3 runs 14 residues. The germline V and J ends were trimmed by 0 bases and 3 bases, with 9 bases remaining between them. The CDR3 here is CASSLGLVEETQYF. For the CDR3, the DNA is TGCGCCAGCAGCTTGGGACTAGTTGAAGAGACCCAGTACTTC.

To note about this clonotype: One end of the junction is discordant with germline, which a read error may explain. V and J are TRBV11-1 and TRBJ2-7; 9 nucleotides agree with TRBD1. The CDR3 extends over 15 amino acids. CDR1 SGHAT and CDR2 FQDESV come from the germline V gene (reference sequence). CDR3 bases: TGTGCCATCAGTTCCGGACAGGGGCCCTATTACGAGCAGTGCTTC. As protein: CAISSGQGPYYEQCF.

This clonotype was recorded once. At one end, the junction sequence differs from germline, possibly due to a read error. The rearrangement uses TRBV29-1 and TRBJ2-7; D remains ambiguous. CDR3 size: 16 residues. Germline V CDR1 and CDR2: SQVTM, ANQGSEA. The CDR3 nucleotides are TGCAACGTTGAAGAACCGATCGCAGGAACCGCCTACGAGCAGTACTTC. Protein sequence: CNVEEPIAGTAYEQYF.

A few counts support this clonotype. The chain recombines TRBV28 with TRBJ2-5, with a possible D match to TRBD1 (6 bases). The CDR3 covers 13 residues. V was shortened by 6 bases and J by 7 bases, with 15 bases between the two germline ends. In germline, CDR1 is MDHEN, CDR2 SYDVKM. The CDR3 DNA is TGTGCCAGCAGCCTTGGACAGACAGGGACCCAGTACTTC. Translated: CASSLGQTGTQYF. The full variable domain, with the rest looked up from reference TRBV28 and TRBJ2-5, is DVKVTQSSRYLVKRTGEKVFLECVQDMDHENMFWYRQDPGLGLRLIYFSYDVKMKEKGDIPEGYSVSREKKERFSLILESASTNQTSMYLCASSLGQTGTQYFGPGTRLLVL.

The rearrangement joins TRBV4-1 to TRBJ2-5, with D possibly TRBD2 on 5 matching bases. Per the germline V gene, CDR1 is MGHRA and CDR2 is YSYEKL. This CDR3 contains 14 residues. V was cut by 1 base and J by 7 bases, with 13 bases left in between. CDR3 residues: CASSQGFSRGTQYF. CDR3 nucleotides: TGCGCCAGCAGCCAAGGATTTAGTCGGGGGACCCAGTACTTC.

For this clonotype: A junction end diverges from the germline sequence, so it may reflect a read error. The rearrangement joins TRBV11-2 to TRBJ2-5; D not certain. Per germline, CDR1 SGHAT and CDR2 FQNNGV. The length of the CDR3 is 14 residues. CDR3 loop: CAGSLHSRQKTQYF. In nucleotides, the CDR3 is TGTGCCGGCAGCTTGCATTCTCGTCAAAAGACCCAGTACTTC.

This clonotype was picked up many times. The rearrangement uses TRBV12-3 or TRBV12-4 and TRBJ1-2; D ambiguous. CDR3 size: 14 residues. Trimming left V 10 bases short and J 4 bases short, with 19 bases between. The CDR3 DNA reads TGTGCCACCGTTCCAGCGGGCGATGGCTATGGCTACACCTTC. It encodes CATVPAGDGYGYTF.

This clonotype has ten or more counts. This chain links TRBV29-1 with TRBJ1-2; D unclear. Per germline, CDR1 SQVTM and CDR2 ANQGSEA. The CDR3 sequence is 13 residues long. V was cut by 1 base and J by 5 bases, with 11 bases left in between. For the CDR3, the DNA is TGCAGCGTTGAAGCTATGTGGGGTTATGGCTACACCTTC. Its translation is CSVEAMWGYGYTF.

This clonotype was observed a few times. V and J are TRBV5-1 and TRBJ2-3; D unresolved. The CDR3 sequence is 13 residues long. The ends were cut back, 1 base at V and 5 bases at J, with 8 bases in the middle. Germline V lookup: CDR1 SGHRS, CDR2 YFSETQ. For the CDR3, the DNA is TGCGCCAGCAGCTTGCCGGGTGAAGATACGCAGTATTTT. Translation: CASSLPGEDTQYF.